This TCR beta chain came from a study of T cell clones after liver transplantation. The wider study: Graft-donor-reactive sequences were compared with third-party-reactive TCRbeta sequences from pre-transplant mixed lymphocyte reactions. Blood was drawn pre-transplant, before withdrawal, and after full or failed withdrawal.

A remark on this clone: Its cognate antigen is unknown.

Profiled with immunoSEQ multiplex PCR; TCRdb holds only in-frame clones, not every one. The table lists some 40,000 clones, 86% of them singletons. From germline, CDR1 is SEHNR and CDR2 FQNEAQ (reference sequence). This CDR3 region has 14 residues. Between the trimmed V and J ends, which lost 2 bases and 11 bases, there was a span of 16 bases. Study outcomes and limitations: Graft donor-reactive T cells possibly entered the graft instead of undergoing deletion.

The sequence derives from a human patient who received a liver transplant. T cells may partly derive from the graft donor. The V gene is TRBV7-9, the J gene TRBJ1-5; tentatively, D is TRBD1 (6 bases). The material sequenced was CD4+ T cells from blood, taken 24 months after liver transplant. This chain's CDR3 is CASSLTAGVEAQHF. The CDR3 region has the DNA TGTGCCAGCAGCTTAACAGCAGGGGTTGAGGCCCAGCATTTT. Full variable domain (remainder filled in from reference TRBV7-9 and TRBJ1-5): DTGVSQNPRHKITKRGQNVTFRCDPISEHNRLYWYRQTLGQGPEFLTYFQNEAQLEKSRLLSDRFSAERPKGSFSTLEIQRTEQGDSAMYLCASSLTAGVEAQHFGDGTRLSIL.